This T cell receptor beta chain was recorded in a study of metastatic and nonmetastatic thyroid tumors (dated by TCRdb to the early 2020s). In terms of the full investigation: For patients with malignant and with benign thyroid disease, the researchers compared repertoires between peripheral blood samples and tumor or nodule tissue samples. Overall study outcomes, separate from this receptor: In both blood and tumor samples, malignant tumors were reported to have significantly higher TCR beta diversity than benign nodules.

None of the patients had been given any treatment before thyroid surgery. Using T-cell receptor beta sequencing, the researchers looked back retrospectively at clinical samples from patients, gathered between about 2011 and 2019. At least ten counts were recorded for this clone. The antigen it binds to is not known. Qualities for individual bases were not recorded, and no much larger clone is one base off. The method was PCR. The data were produced on an Illumina HiSeq 4000. The TCR beta-chain CDR3 region of each patient was profiled by high-throughput sequencing. Regarding the original processing steps: Drawing on CDR3 differences between clinicopathological groups, the researchers built a classifier meant to tell apart patients with distant-metastatic papillary thyroid cancer. Repertoire diversity was assessed with the Shannon index, and tumor-blood repertoire similarity with the Morisita-Horn index. In-frame beta chains were kept once TCRdb had trimmed the public reads at Q25 with fastp and called clones with MiXCR. These V and J calls are TCRdb output, not the study's own analysis. This sample comprises roughly 98,000 clones, just under 15% of them detected only once. The ten most abundant clones make up 3.6% of the sample.

The specimen was blood. This sequence was found in a female donor with papillary thyroid cancer or a benign thyroid nodule (not recorded which). Some clones in this sample may be carry-over from other donors' samples.

The DNA reads as follows: TGTGCCAGCAGCTTAGGACGGATAGCCTACGAGCAGTACTTC. Its protein is CASSLGRIAYEQYF. The sequence joins TRBV11-2 to TRBJ2-7; no D gene call is confident. The CDR3 covers 14 residues, taking in both the cysteine and the phenylalanine. The read is trimmed to its CDR3 DNA, 42 bases read in frame from base 1. The junction carries 9 bases between V and J, which are trimmed by 1 base and 2 bases respectively. In the germline V gene, CDR1 corresponds to SGHAT and CDR2 to FQNNGV. This CDR3, with the reference TRBV11-2 and TRBJ2-7 proteins standing in past its ends, gives the full variable domain EAGVAQSPRYKIIEKRQSVAFWCNPISGHATLYWYQQILGQGPKLLIQFQNNGVVDDSQLPKDRFSAERLKGVDSTLKIQPAKLEDSAVYLCASSLGRIAYEQYFGPGTRLTVT.